Following are 12 T cell receptor beta chains from one sample sequenced in a study of blood T cells in healthy people across ages. It was with a sample-barcoded 5' primer and a J-beta primer mix that a second PCR of roughly 6 to 12 cycles was run. One entry per CDR3 protein, called by TCRdb with MiXCR from the 5' RACE reads. The sample records about 970,000 distinct CDR3 sequences, roughly half being singletons. Sample: blood. Receptors originate from a woman in her sixties or seventies in good health.

The rearrangement links TRBV9 to TRBJ2-7; 7 bases map to TRBD1. The ends lost 0 bases at V and 1 base at J; junction bases unmatched: 4. CDR1 is SGDLS, CDR2 YYNGEE, per germline. The length of the CDR3 is 15 residues. CDR3 in amino acids: CASSVGWGQSYEQYF. CDR3 bases: TGTGCCAGCAGCGTAGGTTGGGGACAGTCCTACGAGCAGTACTTC.

This clonotype was counted a single time. The chain recombines TRBV28 with TRBJ1-1; maybe TRBD1 (6 bases). V was clipped by 9 bases and J by 3 bases, with 11 bases between them. The CDR3 loop spans 12 amino acids. Germline-derived CDR1 and CDR2 are MDHEN and SYDVKM. The DNA of the CDR3 is TGTGCCAGTAAAGGGGGTTACACTGAAGCTTTCTTT. Its protein product is CASKGGYTEAFF. The whole variable domain, filled in from reference TRBV28 and TRBJ1-1, reads DVKVTQSSRYLVKRTGEKVFLECVQDMDHENMFWYRQDPGLGLRLIYFSYDVKMKEKGDIPEGYSVSREKKERFSLILESASTNQTSMYLCASKGGYTEAFFGQGTRLTVV.

The rearrangement joins TRBV15 to TRBJ2-1; D unclear. CDR3 length: 13 amino acids. Trimming removed 2 bases from V and 8 bases from J, with 10 bases in between. The germline CDR1 and CDR2 sequences are LNHNV and YYDKDF (reference sequence). The CDR3 is CATSRQVIDEQFF. Here the CDR3 DNA reads TGTGCCACCAGCAGACAGGTCATCGATGAGCAGTTCTTC.

On this clonotype: Sequence at one end of the junction differs from germline and may be a read error. V usage is TRBV4-1 and J usage is TRBJ2-5; 9 nucleotides match TRBD2. The CDR3 is made up of 16 amino acids. Germline loops: CDR1 MGHRA, CDR2 YSYEKL. The CDR3 here is CAGSLNSGSVGETQYF. DNA for the CDR3: TGCGCCGGCAGCCTTAATAGCGGGAGTGTCGGAGAGACCCAGTACTTC.

Details on this clonotype: An end of the junction does not agree with germline; a read error may underlie this. The CDR3 region has the DNA TGTGTCAGCAGGCAGGCAGATACGCAGTATTTT. Translating it yields CVSRQADTQYF. The chain employs TRBV2 and TRBJ2-3; unclear D gene. The CDR3 runs 11 residues. The V gene's germline CDR1 is SNHLY and CDR2 FYNNEI. Full variable domain (outside the CDR3, taken from reference TRBV2 and TRBJ2-3): EPEVTQTPSHQVTQMGQEVILRCVPISNHLYFYWYRQILGQKVEFLVSFYNNEISEKSEIFDDQFSVERPDGSNFTLKIRSTKLEDSAMYFCVSRQADTQYFGPGTRLTVL.

This clonotype has a handful of counts. This sequence joins TRBV28 and TRBJ2-3, with 7 bases lining up with TRBD2. Trimming at V came to 6 bases and at J to 4 bases, leaving 10 bases not matched to a gene. The CDR3 runs 15 residues. Germline V gene sequence: CDR1 MDHEN, CDR2 SYDVKM. The CDR3, as DNA: TGTGCCAGCAGCCCTTCTCGGGGGAGGGCAGATACGCAGTATTTT. Protein: CASSPSRGRADTQYF.

Only a few counts were recorded for this clonotype. This chain connects TRBV28 to TRBJ2-7; D gene unclear. Trimming stripped 6 bases from V and 0 bases from J, with 6 bases between. This CDR3 spans 12 amino acids. Germline V lookup: CDR1 MDHEN, CDR2 SYDVKM. The CDR3 loop is CASSEHSYEQYF. The CDR3 DNA reads as TGTGCCAGCAGCGAACACTCCTACGAGCAGTACTTC.

J is TRBJ2-5 and V is TRBV4-1; 11 nucleotides agree with TRBD2. The CDR3 has 15 residues. Germline CDR1 MGHRA, CDR2 YSYEKL. Unmatched junction bases numbered 9, after V lost 1 base and J lost 11 bases. The CDR3 loop is CASSQVAGGPDEQYF. CDR3 DNA sequence: TGCGCCAGCAGCCAAGTAGCGGGAGGGCCGGATGAGCAGTACTTC.

In regard to this clonotype: At one end the junction does not follow the germline gene, possibly because of a read error. The rearrangement joins TRBV5-1 to TRBJ2-5; TRBD2 aligns across 13 bases. Per the germline V gene, CDR1 is SGHRS and CDR2 is YFSETQ. The CDR3 consists of 16 residues. The CDR3 nucleotides are TGCGCCAGCAGCTCGGCCGGGACTAGCGGGATGGAGACCCGGTACTTC. Translating it yields CASSSAGTSGMETRYF.

The chain uses TRBV5-5 and TRBJ1-1; D gene ambiguous. V dropped 2 bases and J dropped 3 bases, with 8 bases sitting between them. The CDR3 contains 13 residues. In germline, CDR1 is SGHKS, CDR2 YYEKEE (reference sequence). CDR3 nucleotide sequence: TGTGCCAGCAGCTTACAGTCCCACACTGAAGCTTTCTTT. Protein sequence: CASSLQSHTEAFF.

The V gene is TRBV7-9, the J gene TRBJ1-2; 8 bases line up with TRBD1. Germline V lookup: CDR1 SEHNR, CDR2 FQNEAQ (reference sequence). Trimming removed 4 bases from V and 8 bases from J; junction bases left unmatched: 12. The CDR3 is 15 residues long. CDR3 region: CASSSLGGQGWGYTF. For the CDR3, the DNA is TGTGCCAGCAGCTCCCTTGGAGGACAGGGTTGGGGCTACACCTTC.

V gene TRBV28 combines with J gene TRBJ2-7; 16 bases align to TRBD2. The CDR3 is 18 residues long. The germline CDR1 and CDR2 sequences are MDHEN and SYDVKM. J lost 5 bases, V lost 4 bases, and 11 bases had no gene match. The DNA of the CDR3 is TGTGCCAGCAGTTCTCCGGGACTAGCGGGAGGGGGATTCCACGAGCAGTACTTC. Translating gives CASSSPGLAGGGFHEQYF.